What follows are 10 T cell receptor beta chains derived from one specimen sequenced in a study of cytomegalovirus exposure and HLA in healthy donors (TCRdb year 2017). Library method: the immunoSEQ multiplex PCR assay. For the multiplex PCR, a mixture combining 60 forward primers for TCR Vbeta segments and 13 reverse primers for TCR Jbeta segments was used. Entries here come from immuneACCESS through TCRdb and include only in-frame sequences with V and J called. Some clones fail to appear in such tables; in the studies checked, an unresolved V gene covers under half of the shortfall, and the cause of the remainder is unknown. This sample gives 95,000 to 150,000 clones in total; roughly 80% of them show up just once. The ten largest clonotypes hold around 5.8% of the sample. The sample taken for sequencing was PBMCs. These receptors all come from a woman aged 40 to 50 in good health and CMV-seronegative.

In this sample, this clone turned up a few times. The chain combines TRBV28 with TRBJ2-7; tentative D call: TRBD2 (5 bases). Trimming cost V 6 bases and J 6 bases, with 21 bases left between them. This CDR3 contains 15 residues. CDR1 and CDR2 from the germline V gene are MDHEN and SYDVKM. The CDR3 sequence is CASSPPEGYYSEQYF. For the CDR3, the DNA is TGTGCCAGCAGCCCTCCAGAGGGATATTATTCCGAGCAGTACTTC.

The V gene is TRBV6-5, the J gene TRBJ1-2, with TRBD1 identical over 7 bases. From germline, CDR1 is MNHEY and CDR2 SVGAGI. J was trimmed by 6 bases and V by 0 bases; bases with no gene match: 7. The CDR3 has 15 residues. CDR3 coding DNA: TGTGCCAGCAGTTACTCGATGACAGGGTATAATGGCTACACCTTC. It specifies CASSYSMTGYNGYTF.

DNA for the CDR3: TGTGCCAGCAGCTTGGACTATTCAAGGACCCAGTACTTC. Protein sequence: CASSLDYSRTQYF. The rearrangement joins TRBV5-4 to TRBJ2-5, with unresolved D. This CDR3 contains 13 residues. V lost 0 bases, J lost 7 bases, and 10 bases lay in between. The germline CDR1 and CDR2 sequences are SGHNT and YYREEE (reference sequence).

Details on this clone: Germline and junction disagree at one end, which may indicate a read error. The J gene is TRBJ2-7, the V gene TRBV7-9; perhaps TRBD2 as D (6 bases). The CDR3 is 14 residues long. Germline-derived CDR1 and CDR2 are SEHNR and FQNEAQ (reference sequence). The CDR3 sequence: CSSSLHGTFYEQYF. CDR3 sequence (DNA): TGTTCCAGCAGCCTTCACGGGACTTTTTACGAGCAGTACTTC.

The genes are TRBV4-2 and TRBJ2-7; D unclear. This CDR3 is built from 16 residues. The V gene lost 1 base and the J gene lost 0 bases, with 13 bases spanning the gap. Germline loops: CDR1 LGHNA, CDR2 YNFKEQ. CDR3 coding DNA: TGTGCCAGCAGCCAAGGAGTAAACGAGAACTCCTACGAGCAGTACTTC. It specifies CASSQGVNENSYEQYF.

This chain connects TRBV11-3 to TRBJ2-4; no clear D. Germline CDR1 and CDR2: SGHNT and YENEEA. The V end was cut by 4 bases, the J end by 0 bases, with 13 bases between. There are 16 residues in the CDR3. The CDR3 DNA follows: TGTGCCAGCAGCTCGAGACGGGTCGTAGCCAAAAACATTCAGTACTTC. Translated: CASSSRRVVAKNIQYF.

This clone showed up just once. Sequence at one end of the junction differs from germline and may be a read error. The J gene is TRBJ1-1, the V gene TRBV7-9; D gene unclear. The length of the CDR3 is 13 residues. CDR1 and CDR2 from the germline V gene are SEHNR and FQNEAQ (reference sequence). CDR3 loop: CSSSAGLLGRAFF. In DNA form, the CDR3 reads TGTTCCAGCAGCGCGGGCCTACTGGGTAGAGCTTTCTTT.

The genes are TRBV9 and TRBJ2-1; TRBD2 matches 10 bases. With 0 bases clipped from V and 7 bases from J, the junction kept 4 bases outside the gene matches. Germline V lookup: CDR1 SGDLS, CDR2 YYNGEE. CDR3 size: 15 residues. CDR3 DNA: TGTGCCAGCAGCGTAGGGCCAGCGGGAGGGAATGAGCAGTTCTTC. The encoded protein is CASSVGPAGGNEQFF.

Written as DNA, the CDR3 is TGTGCCAGCAGCTTGTGGCAGGGAAATGAAAAACTGTTTTTT. Translating it yields CASSLWQGNEKLFF. This chain joins TRBV5-6 and TRBJ1-4; tentative D call: TRBD1 (5 bases). The CDR3 extends over 14 amino acids. The V end was cut by 1 base, the J end by 5 bases, with 9 bases between. Germline CDR1 and CDR2: SGHDT and YYEEEE. The variable domain in full, completed from reference TRBV5-6 and TRBJ1-4, reads DAGVTQSPTHLIKTRGQQVTLRCSPKSGHDTVSWYQQALGQGPQFIFQYYEEEERQRGNFPDRFSGHQFPNYSSELNVNALLLGDSALYLCASSLWQGNEKLFFGSGTQLSVL.

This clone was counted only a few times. This CDR3 reads CASSSSFPGTDLTNLQETQYF. In nucleotides, the CDR3 is TGTGCCAGCAGTTCGTCGTTCCCCGGGACAGATTTGACTAATCTTCAAGAGACCCAGTACTTC. V gene TRBV28 combines with J gene TRBJ2-5; 7 nucleotides line up with TRBD1. The trim removed 4 bases at V and 2 bases at J, leaving 25 bases unmatched. Germline-derived CDR1 and CDR2 are MDHEN and SYDVKM. CDR3 length: 21 amino acids.